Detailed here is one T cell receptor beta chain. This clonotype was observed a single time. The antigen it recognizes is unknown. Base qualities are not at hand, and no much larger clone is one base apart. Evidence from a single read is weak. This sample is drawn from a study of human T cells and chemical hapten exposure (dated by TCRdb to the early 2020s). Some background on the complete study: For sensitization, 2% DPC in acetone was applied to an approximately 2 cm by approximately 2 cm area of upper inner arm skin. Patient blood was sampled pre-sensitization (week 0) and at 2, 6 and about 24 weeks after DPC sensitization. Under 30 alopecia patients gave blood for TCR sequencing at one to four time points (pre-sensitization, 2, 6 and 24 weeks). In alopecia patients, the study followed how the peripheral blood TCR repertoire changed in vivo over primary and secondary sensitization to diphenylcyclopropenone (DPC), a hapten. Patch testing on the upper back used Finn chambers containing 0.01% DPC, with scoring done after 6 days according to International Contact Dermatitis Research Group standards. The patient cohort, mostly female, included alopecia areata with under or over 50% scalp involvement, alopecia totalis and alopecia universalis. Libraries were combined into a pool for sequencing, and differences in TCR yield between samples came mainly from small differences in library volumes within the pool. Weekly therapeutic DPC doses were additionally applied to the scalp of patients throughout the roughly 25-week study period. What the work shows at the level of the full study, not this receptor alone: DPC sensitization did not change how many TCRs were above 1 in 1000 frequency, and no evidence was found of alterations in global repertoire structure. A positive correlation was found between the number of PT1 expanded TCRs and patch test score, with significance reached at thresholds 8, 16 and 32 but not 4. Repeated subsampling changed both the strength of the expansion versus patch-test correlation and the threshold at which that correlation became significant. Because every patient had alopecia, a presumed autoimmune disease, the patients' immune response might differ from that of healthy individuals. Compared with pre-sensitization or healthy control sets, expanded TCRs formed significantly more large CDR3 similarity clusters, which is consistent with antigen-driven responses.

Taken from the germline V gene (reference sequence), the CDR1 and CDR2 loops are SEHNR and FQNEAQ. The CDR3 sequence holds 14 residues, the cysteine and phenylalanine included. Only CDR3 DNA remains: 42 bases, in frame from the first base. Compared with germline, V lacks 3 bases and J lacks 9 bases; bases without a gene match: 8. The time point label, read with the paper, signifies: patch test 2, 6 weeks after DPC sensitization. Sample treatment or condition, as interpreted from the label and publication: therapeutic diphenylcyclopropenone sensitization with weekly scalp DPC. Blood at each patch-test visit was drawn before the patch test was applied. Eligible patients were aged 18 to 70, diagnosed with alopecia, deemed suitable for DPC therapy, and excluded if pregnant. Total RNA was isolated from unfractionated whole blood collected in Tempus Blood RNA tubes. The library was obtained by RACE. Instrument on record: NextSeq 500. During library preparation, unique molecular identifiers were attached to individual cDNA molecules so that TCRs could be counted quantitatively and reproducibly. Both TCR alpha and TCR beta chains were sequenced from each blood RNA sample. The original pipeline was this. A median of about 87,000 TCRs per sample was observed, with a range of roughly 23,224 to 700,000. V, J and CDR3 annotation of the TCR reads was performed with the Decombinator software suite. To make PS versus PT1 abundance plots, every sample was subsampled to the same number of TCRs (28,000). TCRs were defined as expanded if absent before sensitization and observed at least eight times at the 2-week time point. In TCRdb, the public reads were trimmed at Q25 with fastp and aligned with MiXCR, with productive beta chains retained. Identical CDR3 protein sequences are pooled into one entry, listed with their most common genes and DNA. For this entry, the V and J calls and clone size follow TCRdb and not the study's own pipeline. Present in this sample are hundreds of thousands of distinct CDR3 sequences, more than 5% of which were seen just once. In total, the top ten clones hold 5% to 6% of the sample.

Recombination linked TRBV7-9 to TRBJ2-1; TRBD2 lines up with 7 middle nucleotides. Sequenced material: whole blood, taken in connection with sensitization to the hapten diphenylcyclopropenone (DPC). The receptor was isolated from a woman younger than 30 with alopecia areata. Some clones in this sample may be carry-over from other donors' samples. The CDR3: CASSFVSGASEQFF. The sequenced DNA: TGTGCCAGCAGCTTTGTGAGCGGGGCTAGTGAGCAGTTCTTC.